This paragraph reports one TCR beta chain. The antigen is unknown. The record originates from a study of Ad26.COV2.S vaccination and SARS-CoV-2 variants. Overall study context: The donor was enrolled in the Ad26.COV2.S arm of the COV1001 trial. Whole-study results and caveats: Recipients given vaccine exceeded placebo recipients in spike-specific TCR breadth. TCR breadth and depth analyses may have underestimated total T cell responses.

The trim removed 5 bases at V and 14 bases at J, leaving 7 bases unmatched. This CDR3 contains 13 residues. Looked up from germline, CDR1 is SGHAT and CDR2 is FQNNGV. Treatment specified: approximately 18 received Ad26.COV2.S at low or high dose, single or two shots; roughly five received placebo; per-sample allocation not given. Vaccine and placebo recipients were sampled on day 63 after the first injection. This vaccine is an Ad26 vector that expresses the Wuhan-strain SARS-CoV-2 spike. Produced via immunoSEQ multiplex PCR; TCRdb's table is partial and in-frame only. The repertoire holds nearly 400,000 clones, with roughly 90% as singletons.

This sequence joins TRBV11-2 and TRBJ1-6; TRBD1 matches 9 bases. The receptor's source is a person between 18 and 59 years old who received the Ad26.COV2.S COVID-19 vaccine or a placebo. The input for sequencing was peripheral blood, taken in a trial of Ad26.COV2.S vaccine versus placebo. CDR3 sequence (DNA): TGTGCCAGCAGCCTGGACAGGGGTAGGGCCCTCCACTTT. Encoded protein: CASSLDRGRALHF. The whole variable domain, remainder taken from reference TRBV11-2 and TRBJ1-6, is EAGVAQSPRYKIIEKRQSVAFWCNPISGHATLYWYQQILGQGPKLLIQFQNNGVVDDSQLPKDRFSAERLKGVDSTLKIQPAKLEDSAVYLCASSLDRGRALHFGNGTRLTVT.